The 9 T cell receptor beta chains presented below share a single source sample, sequenced in a study of T cells expressing NK-cell markers (dated by TCRdb to the early 2020s). The library was built by means of 5' RACE. This sample was sequenced with an Illumina HiSeq 2000. Reprocessed by TCRdb, the reads give a single entry per CDR3 protein sequence, without DNA. The sample's table lists a count of 550,000 to 600,000 distinct CDR3 sequences. Approximately 3.6% of the sample rests with the top ten. The source material was blood T cells: a sorted CD56 or NKG2C T cell subset, CD4+ or CD8+ T cells, or bulk PBMC T cells (not recorded which). Receptor source: a man between 18 and 35 years old in good health. Donor details come from another sample of the same person, matched by shared clones.

V usage is TRBV10-3 and J usage is TRBJ2-5; no DNA is available, so the TRBD1 call from TCRdb remains unchecked. The CDR3 loop spans 17 amino acids. The germline gives CDR1 ENHRY, CDR2 SYGVKD. CDR3 sequence: CAISERGTGVSQKTQYF.

This chain's CDR3 is CASSYSTGLGYTF. The chain uses TRBV6-6 and TRBJ1-2. CDR1 is MNHNY and CDR2 is SVGAGI in the germline V gene (reference sequence). The CDR3 contains 13 residues.

The chain employs TRBV6-1 and TRBJ2-2; TCRdb proposes TRBD2, but this gene call is untestable without DNA. The length of the CDR3 is 15 residues. Germline V gene sequence: CDR1 MNHNS, CDR2 SASEGT. CDR3: CASSSLAASTGELFF.

The V and J genes are TRBV29-1 and TRBJ2-1; the TCRdb D gene call, TRBD1, has no DNA to confirm it. Germline CDR1 reads SQVTM; CDR2 reads ANQGSEA. CDR3 length equals 14 residues. The chain's CDR3 is CSVKDRGSGNEQFF.

This chain connects TRBV5-6 to TRBJ2-1; the D call from TCRdb, TRBD1, cannot be confirmed without DNA. The germline V gene has CDR1 SGHDT and CDR2 YYEEEE. The CDR3 covers 17 residues. CDR3 loop: CASSLGLAGTGYNEQFF.

CDR3 region: CASSDSLTSGLSYNEQFF. This chain links TRBV9 with TRBJ2-1; TCRdb picks TRBD2, but there is no DNA to check that call. CDR1 is SGDLS and CDR2 is YYNGEE in the germline V gene. The CDR3 contains 18 residues.

The V and J genes are TRBV5-6 and TRBJ2-3; without DNA, the TCRdb call of TRBD2 cannot be checked. The CDR3 totals 16 residues. CDR1 SGHDT and CDR2 YYEEEE come from the germline V gene. The CDR3 loop is CASSLVASGTSDTQYF.

This chain links TRBV6-5 with TRBJ2-1; TCRdb designates TRBD2, a call that cannot be tested without DNA. CDR3 size: 15 residues. The germline V gene has CDR1 MNHEY and CDR2 SVGAGI. CDR3 amino acids: CASSSAEEGYNEQFF.

The chain recombines TRBV18 with TRBJ2-1; the TRBD1 assignment by TCRdb is unverifiable without DNA. The CDR3 has 18 residues. Looked up from germline, CDR1 is KGHSH and CDR2 is LQKENI. The CDR3: CASSPGQGGGQRGNEQFF.